The clone carrying this T cell receptor (beta chain) was found once. Its matching antigen is unknown. There was at least one pre-ART PBMC sample for each donor, plus at least two post-ART PBMC samples. The data originate from a study of long-term antiretroviral therapy in people with HIV. Study-wide findings and caveats: When set beside controls, HIV repertoires had CDR3 length ranges that were narrower.

An immunoSEQ assay, version v3.0, was performed at survey level. Some clones are missing from TCRdb's copy, which holds only in-frame ones; the method was immunoSEQ multiplex PCR. The sample records tens of thousands of clones, about 86% being singletons. From germline, CDR1 is SGHRS and CDR2 YFSETQ. This CDR3 is built from 14 residues. V gave up 4 bases and J gave up 2 bases, with 13 bases separating them. The source of this sequence is a man aged 60-69 years with HIV. V usage is TRBV5-1 and J usage is TRBJ2-7; tentatively, D is TRBD1 (6 bases). The sample consisted of unsorted PBMCs, taken 1.3 years after starting antiretroviral therapy. DNA for the CDR3: TGCGCCAGCAGCCGCCGGGACAATGCCTACGAGCAGTACTTC. This gives the protein CASSRRDNAYEQYF.